The 6 T cell receptor beta chains reported below all come from one sample, sequenced in a study of tumor T cells in aggressive B-cell lymphoma. Measured with immunoSEQ multiplex PCR; TCRdb has only the in-frame clones, and not every one. The sample has over 800 clones, roughly 91% seen once. The sequencing sample was made of tumor tissue. These receptors were taken from an adult with diffuse large B cell lymphoma.

This chain links TRBV7-2 with TRBJ1-1, with D uncertain. The V gene's germline CDR1 is SGHTA and CDR2 FQGNSA. V dropped 5 bases and J dropped 2 bases, with 12 bases sitting between them. The CDR3 is made up of 14 amino acids. The CDR3 bases are TGTGCCAGCAGCCCCCGGCGGGGAAACACTGAAGCTTTCTTT. Its protein is CASSPRRGNTEAFF.

This clone was picked up one time. An end of the junction does not agree with germline; a read error may underlie this. CDR3 nucleotide sequence: TGTGCCAGAAGCTTGAGGGCTCAGCCCCAGCATTTT. Its protein is CARSLRAQPQHF. This chain uses TRBV7-9 with TRBJ1-5; D gene ambiguous. The germline CDR1 and CDR2 sequences are SEHNR and FQNEAQ (reference sequence). The CDR3 runs to 12 residues.

V usage is TRBV10-1 and J usage is TRBJ1-2; D gene uncertain. CDR1 WNHNN and CDR2 SYGVQD come from the germline V gene (reference sequence). The CDR3 consists of 17 residues. V lost 1 base and J lost 4, with 19 bases in between. CDR3 sequence reads: CASSEYWEGPGFYGYTF. CDR3 sequence (DNA): TGCGCCAGCAGTGAGTATTGGGAGGGCCCCGGTTTCTATGGCTACACCTTC.

With respect to this clone: Other nucleotide sequences in the sample specify the same CDR3. This chain connects TRBV2 to TRBJ2-7; TRBD1 aligns across 8 bases. V was pared by 7 bases and J by 3 bases, with 5 bases of the junction left unmatched. CDR1 SNHLY and CDR2 FYNNEI come from the germline V gene. This CDR3 spans 13 amino acids. The DNA for the CDR3 is TGTGCCAGCACCGGGACAGGCGGCTACGAGCAGTACTTC. Amino acids: CASTGTGGYEQYF.

V usage is TRBV30 and J usage is TRBJ2-3, with 9 bases lining up with TRBD2. In germline, CDR1 is GTSNPN, CDR2 SVGIG (reference sequence). CDR3 length equals 15 residues. With 5 bases clipped from V and 3 bases from J, the junction kept 9 bases outside the gene matches. The CDR3 spells CAWDYSGRGTDTQYF. For the CDR3, the DNA is TGTGCCTGGGATTATAGCGGGAGAGGGACAGATACGCAGTATTTT. The full variable domain, in which reference TRBV30 and TRBJ2-3 provide the parts outside the CDR3, is SQTIHQWPATLVQPVGSPLSLECTVEGTSNPNLYWYRQAAGRGLQLLFYSVGIGQISSEVPQNLSASRPQDRQFILSSKKLLLSDSGFYLCAWDYSGRGTDTQYFGPGTRLTVL.

V is TRBV9 and J is TRBJ2-1, with 12 bases fitting TRBD2. Germline values: CDR1 SGDLS, CDR2 YYNGEE. This CDR3 spans 15 amino acids. V shed 1 base, J shed 9 bases, and the junction held 5 bases outside the gene matches. DNA for the CDR3: TGTGCCAGCAGCGTAACTAGCGGGAGGCAGGGTGAGCAGTTCTTC. It specifies CASSVTSGRQGEQFF.